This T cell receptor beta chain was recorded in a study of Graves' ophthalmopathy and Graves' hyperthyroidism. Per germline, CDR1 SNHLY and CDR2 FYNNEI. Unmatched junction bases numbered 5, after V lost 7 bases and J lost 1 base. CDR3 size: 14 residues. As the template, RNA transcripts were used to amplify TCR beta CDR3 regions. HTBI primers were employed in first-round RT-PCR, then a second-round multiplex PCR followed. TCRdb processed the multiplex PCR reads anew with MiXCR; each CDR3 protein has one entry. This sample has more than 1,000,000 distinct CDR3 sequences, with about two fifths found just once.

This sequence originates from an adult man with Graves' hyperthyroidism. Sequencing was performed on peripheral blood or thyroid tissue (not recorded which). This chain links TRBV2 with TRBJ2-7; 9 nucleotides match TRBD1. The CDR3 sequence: CASTRQGVSYEQYF. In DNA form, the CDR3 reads TGTGCCAGCACTCGACAGGGGGTATCCTACGAGCAGTACTTC. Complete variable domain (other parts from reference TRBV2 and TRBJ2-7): EPEVTQTPSHQVTQMGQEVILRCVPISNHLYFYWYRQILGQKVEFLVSFYNNEISEKSEIFDDQFSVERPDGSNFTLKIRSTKLEDSAMYFCASTRQGVSYEQYFGPGTRLTVT.